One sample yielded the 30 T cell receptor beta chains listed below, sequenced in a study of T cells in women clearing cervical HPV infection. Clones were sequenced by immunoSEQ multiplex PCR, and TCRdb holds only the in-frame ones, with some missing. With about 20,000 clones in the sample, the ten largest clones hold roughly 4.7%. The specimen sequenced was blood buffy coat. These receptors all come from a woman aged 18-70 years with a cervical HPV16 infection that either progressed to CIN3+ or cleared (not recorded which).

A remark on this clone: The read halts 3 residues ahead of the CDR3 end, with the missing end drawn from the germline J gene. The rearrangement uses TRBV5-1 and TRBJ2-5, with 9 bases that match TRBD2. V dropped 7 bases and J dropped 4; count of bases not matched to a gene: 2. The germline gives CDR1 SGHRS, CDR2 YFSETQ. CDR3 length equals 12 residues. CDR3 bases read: TGCGCCAGCGCACTAGCGGGAGAGACC. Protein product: CASALAGET. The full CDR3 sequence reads CASALAGETQYF.

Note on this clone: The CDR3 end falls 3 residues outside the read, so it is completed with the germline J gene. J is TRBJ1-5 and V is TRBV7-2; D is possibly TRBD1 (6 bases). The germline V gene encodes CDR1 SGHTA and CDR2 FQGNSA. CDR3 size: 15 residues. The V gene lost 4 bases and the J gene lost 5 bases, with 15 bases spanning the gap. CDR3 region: CASSSEGRGYQPQHF. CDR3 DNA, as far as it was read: TGTGCCAGCAGCTCGGAGGGCAGGGGTTATCAGCCC.

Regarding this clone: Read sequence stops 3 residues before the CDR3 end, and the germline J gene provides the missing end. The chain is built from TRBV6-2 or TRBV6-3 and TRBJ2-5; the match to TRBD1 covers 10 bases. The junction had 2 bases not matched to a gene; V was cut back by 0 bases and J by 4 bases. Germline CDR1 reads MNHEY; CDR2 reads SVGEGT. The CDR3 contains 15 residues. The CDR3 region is CASSYSGTGVETQYF. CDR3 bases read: TGTGCCAGCAGTTACTCGGGGACAGGGGTAGAGACC.

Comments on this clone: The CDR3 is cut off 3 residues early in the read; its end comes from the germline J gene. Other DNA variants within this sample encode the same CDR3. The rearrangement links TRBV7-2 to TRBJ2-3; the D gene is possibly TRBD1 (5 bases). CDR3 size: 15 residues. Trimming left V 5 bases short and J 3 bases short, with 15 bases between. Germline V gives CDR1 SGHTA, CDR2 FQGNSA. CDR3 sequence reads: CASSLRAFGTDTQYF. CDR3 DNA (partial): TGTGCCAGCAGCCTCAGGGCATTCGGGACAGATACG.

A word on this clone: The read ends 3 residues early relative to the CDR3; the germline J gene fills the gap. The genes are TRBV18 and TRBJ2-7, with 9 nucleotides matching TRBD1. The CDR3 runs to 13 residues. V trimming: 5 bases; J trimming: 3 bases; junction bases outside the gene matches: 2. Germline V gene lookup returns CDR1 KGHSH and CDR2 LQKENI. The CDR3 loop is CASSSTGGYEQYF. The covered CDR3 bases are TGTGCCAGCTCATCGACAGGGGGCTACGAG.

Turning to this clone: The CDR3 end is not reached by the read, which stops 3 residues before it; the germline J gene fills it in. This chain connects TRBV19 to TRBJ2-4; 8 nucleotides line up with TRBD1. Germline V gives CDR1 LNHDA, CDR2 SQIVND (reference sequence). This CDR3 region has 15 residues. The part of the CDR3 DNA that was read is TGTGCCAGTAGTATTATAGGACAGGGCAACTATGGT. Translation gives CASSIIGQGNYG. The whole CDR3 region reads CASSIIGQGNYGQYF.

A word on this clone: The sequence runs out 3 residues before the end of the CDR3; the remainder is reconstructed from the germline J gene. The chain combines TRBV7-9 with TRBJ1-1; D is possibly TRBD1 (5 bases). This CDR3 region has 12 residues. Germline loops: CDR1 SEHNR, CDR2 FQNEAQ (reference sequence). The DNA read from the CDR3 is TGTGCCAGCACCTCTGGTGGGGGGAGG. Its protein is CASTSGGGR. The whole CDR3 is CASTSGGGRAFF. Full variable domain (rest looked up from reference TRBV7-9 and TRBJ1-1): DTGVSQNPRHKITKRGQNVTFRCDPISEHNRLYWYRQTLGQGPEFLTYFQNEAQLEKSRLLSDRFSAERPKGSFSTLEIQRTEQGDSAMYLCASTSGGGRAFFGQGTRLTVV.

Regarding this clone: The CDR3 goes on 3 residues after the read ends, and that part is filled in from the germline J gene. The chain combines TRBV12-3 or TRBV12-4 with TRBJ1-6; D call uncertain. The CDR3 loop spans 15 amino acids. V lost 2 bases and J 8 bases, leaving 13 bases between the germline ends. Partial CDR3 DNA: TGTGCCAGCAGTTTATTCTTGCCACCAGATTCACCC. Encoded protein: CASSLFLPPDSP. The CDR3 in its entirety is CASSLFLPPDSPLHF.

This CDR3 is CSAIDRADGYTF. The sequenced CDR3 bases are TGCAGTGCTATCGACAGGGCCGATGGC. V gene TRBV20-1 combines with J gene TRBJ1-2, with TRBD1 matching over 7 bases. The read ends 3 residues early relative to the CDR3; the germline J gene fills the gap. Losses at the gene ends were 4 bases for V and 6 bases for J; bases not matched to a gene: 5. Germline CDR1 is DFQATT and CDR2 is SNEGSKA (reference sequence). This CDR3 comprises 12 residues.

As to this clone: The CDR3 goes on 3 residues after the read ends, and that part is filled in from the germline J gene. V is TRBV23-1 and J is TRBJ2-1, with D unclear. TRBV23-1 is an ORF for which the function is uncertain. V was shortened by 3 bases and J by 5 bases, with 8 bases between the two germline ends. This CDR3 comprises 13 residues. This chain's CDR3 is CASSHCRDNEQFF. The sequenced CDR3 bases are TGCGCCAGCAGTCATTGCCGGGACAATGAG.

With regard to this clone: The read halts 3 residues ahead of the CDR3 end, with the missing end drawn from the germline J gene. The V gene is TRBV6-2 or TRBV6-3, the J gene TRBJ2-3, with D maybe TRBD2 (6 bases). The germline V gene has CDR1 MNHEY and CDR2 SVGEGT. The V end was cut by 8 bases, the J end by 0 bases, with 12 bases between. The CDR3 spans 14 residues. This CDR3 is CASRPGESTDTQYF. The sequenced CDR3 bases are TGTGCCAGCCGTCCGGGGGAGAGCACAGATACG.

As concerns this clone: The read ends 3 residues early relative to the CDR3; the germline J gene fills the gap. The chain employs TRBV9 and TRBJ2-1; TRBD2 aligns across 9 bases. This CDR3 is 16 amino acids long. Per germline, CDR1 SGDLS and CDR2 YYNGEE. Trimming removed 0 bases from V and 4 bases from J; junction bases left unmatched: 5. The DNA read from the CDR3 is TGTGCCAGCAGCGTAGTTGCGGGGGGGTTATACAATGAG. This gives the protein CASSVVAGGLYNE. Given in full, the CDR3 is CASSVVAGGLYNEQFF.

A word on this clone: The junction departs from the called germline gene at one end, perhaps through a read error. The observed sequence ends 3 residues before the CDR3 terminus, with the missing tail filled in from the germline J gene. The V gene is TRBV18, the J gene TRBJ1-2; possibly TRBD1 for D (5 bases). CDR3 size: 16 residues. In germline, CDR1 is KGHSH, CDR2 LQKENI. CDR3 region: CSSSPVGAGDLDEYTF. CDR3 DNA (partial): TGTTCCAGCTCACCGGTAGGAGCGGGGGATCTCGATGAG.

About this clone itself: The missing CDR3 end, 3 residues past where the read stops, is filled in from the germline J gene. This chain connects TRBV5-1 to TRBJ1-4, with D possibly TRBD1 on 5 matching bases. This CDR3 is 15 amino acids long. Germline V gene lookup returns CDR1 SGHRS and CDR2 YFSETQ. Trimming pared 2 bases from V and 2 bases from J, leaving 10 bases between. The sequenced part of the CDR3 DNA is TGCGCCAGCAGCTTCCAAGGGGAGACTAATGAAAAA. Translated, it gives CASSFQGETNEK. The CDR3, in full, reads CASSFQGETNEKLFF.

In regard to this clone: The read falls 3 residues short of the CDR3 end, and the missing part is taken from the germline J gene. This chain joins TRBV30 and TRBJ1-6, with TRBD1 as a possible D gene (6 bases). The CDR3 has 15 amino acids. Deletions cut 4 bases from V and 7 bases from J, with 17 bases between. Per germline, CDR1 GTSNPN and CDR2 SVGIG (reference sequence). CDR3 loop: CAWNRFGGENSPLHF. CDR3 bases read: TGTGCCTGGAATAGGTTTGGGGGCGAAAATTCACCC.

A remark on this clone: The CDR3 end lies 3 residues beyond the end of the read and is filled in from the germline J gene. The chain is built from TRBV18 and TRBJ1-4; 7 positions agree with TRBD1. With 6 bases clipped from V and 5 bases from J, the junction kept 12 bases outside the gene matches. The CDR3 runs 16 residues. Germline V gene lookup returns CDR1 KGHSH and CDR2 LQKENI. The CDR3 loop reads CASSSGQAWGNEKLFF. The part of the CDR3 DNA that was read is TGTGCCAGCTCCAGTGGACAGGCTTGGGGAAATGAAAAA. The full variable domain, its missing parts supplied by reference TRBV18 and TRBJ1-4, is NAGVMQNPRHLVRRRGQEARLRCSPMKGHSHVYWYRQLPEEGLKFMVYLQKENIIDESGMPKERFSAEFPKEGPSILRIQQVVRGDSAAYFCASSSGQAWGNEKLFFGSGTQLSVL.

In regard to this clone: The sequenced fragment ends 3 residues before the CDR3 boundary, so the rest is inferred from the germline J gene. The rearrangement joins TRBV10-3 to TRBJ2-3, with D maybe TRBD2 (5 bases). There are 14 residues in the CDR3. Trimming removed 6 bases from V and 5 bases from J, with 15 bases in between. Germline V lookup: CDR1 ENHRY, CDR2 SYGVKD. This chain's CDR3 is CAIRRRTREDTQYF. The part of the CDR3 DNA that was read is TGTGCCATCAGGAGGAGGACTCGAGAAGATACG.

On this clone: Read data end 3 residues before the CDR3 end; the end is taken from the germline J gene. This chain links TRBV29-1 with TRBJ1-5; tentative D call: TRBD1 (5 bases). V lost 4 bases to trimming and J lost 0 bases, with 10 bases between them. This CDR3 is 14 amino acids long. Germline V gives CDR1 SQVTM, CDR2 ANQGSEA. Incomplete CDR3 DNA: TGCAGCGTTGCTGGAGGGGATAGCAATCAGCCC. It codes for CSVAGGDSNQP. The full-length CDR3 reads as CSVAGGDSNQPQHF. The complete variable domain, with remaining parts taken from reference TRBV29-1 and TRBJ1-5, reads SAVISQKPSRDICQRGTSLTIQCQVDSQVTMMFWYRQQPGQSLTLIATANQGSEATYESGFVIDKFPISRPNLTFSTLTVSNMSPEDSSIYLCSVAGGDSNQPQHFGDGTRLSIL.

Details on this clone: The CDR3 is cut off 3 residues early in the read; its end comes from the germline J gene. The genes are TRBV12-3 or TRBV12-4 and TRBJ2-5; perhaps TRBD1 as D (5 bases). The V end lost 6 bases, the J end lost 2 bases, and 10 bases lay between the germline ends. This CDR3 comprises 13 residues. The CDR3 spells CASRDTRQETQYF. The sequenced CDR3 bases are TGTGCCAGCAGGGACACGAGGCAAGAGACC.

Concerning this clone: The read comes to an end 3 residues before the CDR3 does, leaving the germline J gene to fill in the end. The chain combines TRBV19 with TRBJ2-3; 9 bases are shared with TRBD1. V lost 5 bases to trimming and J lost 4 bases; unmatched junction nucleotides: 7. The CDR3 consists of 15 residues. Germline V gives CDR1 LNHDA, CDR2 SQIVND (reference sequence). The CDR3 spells CASSLRDRAADTQYF. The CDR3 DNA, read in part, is TGTGCCAGTAGTCTACGGGACAGGGCTGCAGATACG.

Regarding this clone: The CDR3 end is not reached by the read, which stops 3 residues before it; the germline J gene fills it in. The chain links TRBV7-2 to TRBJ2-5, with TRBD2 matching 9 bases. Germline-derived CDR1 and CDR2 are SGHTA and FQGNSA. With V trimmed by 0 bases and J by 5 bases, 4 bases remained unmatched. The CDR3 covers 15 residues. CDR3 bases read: TGTGCCAGCAGCTTAGCAGCGGGGGGTGGGGAGACC. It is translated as CASSLAAGGGET. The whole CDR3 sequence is CASSLAAGGGETQYF.

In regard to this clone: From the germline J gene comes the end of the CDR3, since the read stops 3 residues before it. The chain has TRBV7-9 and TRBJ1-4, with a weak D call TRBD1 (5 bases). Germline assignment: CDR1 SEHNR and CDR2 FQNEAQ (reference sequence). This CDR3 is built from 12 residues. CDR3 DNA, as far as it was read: TGTGCCAGCAGCTCGCAGGGATTGAAA. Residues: CASSSQGLK. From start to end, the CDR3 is CASSSQGLKLFF.

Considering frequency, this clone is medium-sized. CDR3 region: CASSPPVTSDTQYF. CDR3 bases read: TGTGCCAGCTCACCACCGGTAACATCGGATACG. The chain uses TRBV18 and TRBJ2-3, with D unclear. The read comes to an end 3 residues before the CDR3 does, leaving the germline J gene to fill in the end. The CDR3 contains 14 residues. Germline V lookup: CDR1 KGHSH, CDR2 LQKENI. Trimming stripped 0 bases from V and 6 bases from J, with 10 bases between.

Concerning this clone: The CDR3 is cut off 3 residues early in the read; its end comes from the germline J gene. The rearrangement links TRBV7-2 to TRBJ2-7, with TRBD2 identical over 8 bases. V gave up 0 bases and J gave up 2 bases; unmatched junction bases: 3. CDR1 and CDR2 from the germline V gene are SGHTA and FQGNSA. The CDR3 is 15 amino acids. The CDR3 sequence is CASSLASGVTYEQYF. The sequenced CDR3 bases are TGTGCCAGCAGCTTAGCTAGCGGGGTGACCTACGAG.

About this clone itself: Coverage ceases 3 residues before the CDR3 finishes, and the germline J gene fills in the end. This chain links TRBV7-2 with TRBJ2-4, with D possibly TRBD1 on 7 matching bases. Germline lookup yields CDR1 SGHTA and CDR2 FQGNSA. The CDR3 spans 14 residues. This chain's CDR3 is CASSPSGDSSFQYF. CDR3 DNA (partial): TGTGCCAGCAGTCCTTCGGGGGACAGCAGCTTT.

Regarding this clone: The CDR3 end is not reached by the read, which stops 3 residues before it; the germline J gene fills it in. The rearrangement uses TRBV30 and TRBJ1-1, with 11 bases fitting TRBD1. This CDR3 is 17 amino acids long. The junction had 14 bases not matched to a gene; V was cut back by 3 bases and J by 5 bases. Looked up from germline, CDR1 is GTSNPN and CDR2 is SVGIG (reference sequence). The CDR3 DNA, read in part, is TGTGCCTGGAGCAAAACCAGGACAGGGGGCGCAGGGACTGAA. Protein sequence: CAWSKTRTGGAGTE. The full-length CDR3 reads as CAWSKTRTGGAGTEAFF.

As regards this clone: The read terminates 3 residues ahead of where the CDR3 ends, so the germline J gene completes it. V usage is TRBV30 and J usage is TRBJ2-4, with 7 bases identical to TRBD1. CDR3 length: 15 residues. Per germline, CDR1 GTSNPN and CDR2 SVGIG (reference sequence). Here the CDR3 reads CAWSVRRRGGYGQYF. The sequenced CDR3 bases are TGTGCCTGGAGTGTACGTCGGAGAGGGGGCTATGGT.

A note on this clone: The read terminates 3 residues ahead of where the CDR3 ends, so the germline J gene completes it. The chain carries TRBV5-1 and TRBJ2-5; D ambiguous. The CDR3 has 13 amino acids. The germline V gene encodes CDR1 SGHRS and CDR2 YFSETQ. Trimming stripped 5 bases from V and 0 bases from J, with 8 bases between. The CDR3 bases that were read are TGCGCCAGCAGTCCTCTGTACCAAGAGACC. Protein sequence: CASSPLYQET. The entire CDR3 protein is CASSPLYQETQYF.

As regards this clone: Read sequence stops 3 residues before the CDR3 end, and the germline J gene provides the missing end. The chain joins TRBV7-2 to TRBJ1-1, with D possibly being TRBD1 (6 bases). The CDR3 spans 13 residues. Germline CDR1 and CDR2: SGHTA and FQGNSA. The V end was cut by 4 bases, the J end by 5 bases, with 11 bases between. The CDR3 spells CASSSGQLTEAFF. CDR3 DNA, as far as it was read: TGTGCCAGCAGCTCTGGACAGCTTACTGAA.

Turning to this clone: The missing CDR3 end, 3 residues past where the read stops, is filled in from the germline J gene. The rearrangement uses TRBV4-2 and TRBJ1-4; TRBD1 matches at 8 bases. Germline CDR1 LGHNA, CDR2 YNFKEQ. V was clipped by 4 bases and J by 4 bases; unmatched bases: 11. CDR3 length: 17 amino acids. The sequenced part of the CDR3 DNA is TGTGCCAGCAGCCGGTTTAACCGGGACAGGATTAATGAAAAA. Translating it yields CASSRFNRDRINEK. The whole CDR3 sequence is CASSRFNRDRINEKLFF.